This T cell receptor beta chain comes out of a study of T cell changes during pregnancy in multiple sclerosis. TCRdb's table, derived via immunoSEQ multiplex PCR, lists solely in-frame clones and lacks some. The sample holds about 52,000 clones, 85% to 95% seen once. CDR3 size: 17 residues. With V trimmed by 5 bases and J by 1 base, 5 bases remained unmatched. Germline assignment: CDR1 MNHEY and CDR2 SMNVEV (reference sequence). The rearrangement joins TRBV27 to TRBJ1-6; 10 bases agree with TRBD1. This clonotype originated in a female donor with multiple sclerosis, enrolled in a pregnancy study. Sequencing used CD4+ T cells from peripheral blood mononuclear cells, obtained in the third trimester of pregnancy. Here the CDR3 reads CASSGTGVRSYNSPLHF. In DNA, the CDR3 is TGTGCCAGCAGTGGGACAGGGGTCAGATCCTATAATTCACCCCTCCACTTT.